Listed below are T cell receptor beta chains from one sample, sequenced in a study of blood T cell repertoires in COVID-19. Method: immunoSEQ multiplex PCR; TCRdb's copy keeps in-frame clones and lacks some. The top ten hold 7% to 10% of the sample, which has about 54,000 clones, around 86% seen once. Sequencing was carried out using peripheral blood. The receptors were gathered from a man in his fifties with active COVID-19. The CDR3 runs from the conserved cysteine through the conserved F or W. The D gene is left open where the match is weak. Clone size is stated in some rows and not others, as once, few, many or a class when expanded.

V gene	J gene	clone size	D gene	CDR3 length	CDR3 protein	CDR3 DNA
TRBV9	TRBJ2-5	-	-	14	CASSVTYGGETQYF	TGTGCCAGCAGCGTTACCTATGGAGGGGAGACCCAGTACTTC
TRBV6-5	TRBJ1-5	-	TRBD1	16	CASSYSRDRGSQPQHF	TGTGCCAGCAGTTACTCCCGGGACAGGGGAAGCCAGCCCCAGCATTTT
TRBV4-1	TRBJ2-2	-	-	16	CASSQVTGHNTGELFF	TGCGCCAGCAGCCAAGTTACGGGACACAACACCGGGGAGCTGTTTTTT
TRBV2	TRBJ2-1	-	TRBD1	15	CASSGLGTGDNEQFF	TGTGCCAGCAGTGGCCTTGGGACAGGGGACAATGAGCAGTTCTTC
TRBV11-1	TRBJ2-1	few	TRBD2	14	CASSLLGRGDEQFF	TGTGCCAGCAGCCTCCTGGGGCGGGGGGATGAGCAGTTCTTC
TRBV6-5	TRBJ1-1	few	-	14	CASSFTSSGTEAFF	TGTGCCAGCAGTTTTACCTCGTCGGGCACTGAAGCTTTCTTT
TRBV12-3/TRBV12-4	TRBJ1-2	-	-	13	CASSTRELYGYTF	TGTGCCAGCAGTACCCGGGAACTCTATGGCTACACCTTC
TRBV28	TRBJ2-5	-	-	15	CASSGGSGVQETQYF	TGTGCCAGCAGTGGGGGGAGTGGCGTCCAAGAGACCCAGTACTTC
TRBV18	TRBJ2-7	-	-	14	CASSPQTGYAEQYF	TGTGCCAGCTCACCTCAAACAGGGTACGCCGAGCAGTACTTC
TRBV4-3	TRBJ1-2	-	TRBD1	14	CASSHLRQGYGYTF	TGCGCCAGCAGCCATCTCCGACAGGGTTATGGCTACACCTTC
TRBV14	TRBJ1-6	-	-	15	CASSQSTGSRSPLHF	TGTGCCAGCAGCCAATCAACAGGGTCCAGATCACCCCTCCACTTT
TRBV25-1	TRBJ2-7	-	TRBD1	13	CASSVQGAYEQYF	TGTGCCAGCAGTGTACAGGGGGCCTACGAGCAGTACTTC
TRBV2	TRBJ1-5	-	-	15	CASSVEISGNQPQHF	TGTGCCAGCAGTGTAGAGATCTCGGGCAATCAGCCCCAGCATTTT
TRBV18	TRBJ2-1	-	-	15	CASSEGQGWLNEQFF	TGTGCCAGCTCCGAGGGGCAGGGGTGGCTCAATGAGCAGTTCTTC
TRBV11-2	TRBJ2-1	once	-	12	CASSLKGRRQFF	TGTGCCAGCAGCCTGAAGGGGCGCCGGCAGTTCTTC
TRBV7-2	TRBJ2-1	-	TRBD1	15	CASSPAGTAYNEQFF	TGTGCCAGCAGCCCAGCTGGGACAGCCTACAATGAGCAGTTCTTC
TRBV6-5	TRBJ1-5	-	-	14	CASPRGGRRQPQHF	TGTGCCAGCCCTCGGGGGGGGCGCCGGCAGCCCCAGCATTTT
TRBV7-9	TRBJ1-4	-	-	12	CASSSGREKLFF	TGTGCCAGCAGCTCCGGTCGAGAAAAACTGTTTTTT
TRBV27	TRBJ2-1	-	TRBD2	15	CASSPSGIGGDEQFF	TGTGCCAGCAGTCCTAGCGGGATAGGGGGGGATGAGCAGTTCTTC
TRBV6-2/TRBV6-3	TRBJ2-7	-	-	16	CASSGRSVESSYEQYF	TGTGCCAGCAGTGGGAGGTCCGTGGAGTCGTCCTACGAGCAGTACTTC
TRBV7-2	TRBJ2-7	-	-	16	CASSRTAPDRSYEQYF	TGTGCCAGCAGCAGGACAGCTCCAGACCGTTCCTACGAGCAGTACTTC
TRBV30	TRBJ1-2	-	-	14	CAWSVRGGDYGYTF	TGTGCCTGGAGTGTACGGGGGGGCGACTATGGCTACACCTTC
TRBV18	TRBJ1-2	-	-	17	CASSPVGSGDLNYGYTF	TGTGCCAGCTCACCAGTCGGTTCAGGGGATCTTAACTATGGCTACACCTTC
TRBV7-9	TRBJ2-7	-	-	12	CASTTDSYEQYF	TGTGCCAGCACCACGGACAGCTACGAGCAGTACTTC